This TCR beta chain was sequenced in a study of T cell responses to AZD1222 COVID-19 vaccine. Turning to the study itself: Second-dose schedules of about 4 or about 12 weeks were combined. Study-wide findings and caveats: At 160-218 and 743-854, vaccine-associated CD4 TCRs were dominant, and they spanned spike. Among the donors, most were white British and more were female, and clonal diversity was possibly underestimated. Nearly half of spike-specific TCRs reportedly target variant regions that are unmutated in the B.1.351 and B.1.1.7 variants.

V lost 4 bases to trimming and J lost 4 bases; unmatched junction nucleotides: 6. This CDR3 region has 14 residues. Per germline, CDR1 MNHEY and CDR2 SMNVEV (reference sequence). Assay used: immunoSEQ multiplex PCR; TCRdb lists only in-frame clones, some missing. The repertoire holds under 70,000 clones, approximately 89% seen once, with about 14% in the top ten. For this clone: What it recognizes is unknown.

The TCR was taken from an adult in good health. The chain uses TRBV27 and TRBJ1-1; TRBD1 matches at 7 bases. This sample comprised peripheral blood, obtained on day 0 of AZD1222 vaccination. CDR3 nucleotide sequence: TGTGCCAGCAGTTCCTACAGGGGATTCACTGAAGCTTTCTTT. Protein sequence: CASSSYRGFTEAFF.